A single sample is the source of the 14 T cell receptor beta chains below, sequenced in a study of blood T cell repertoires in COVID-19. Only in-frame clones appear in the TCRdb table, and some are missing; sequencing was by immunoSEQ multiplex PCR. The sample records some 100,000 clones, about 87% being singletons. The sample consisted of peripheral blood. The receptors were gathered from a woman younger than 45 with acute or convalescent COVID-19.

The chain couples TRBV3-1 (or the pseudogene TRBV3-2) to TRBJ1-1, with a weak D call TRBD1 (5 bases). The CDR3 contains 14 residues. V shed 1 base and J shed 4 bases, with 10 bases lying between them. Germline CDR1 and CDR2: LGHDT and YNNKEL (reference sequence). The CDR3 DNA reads TGTGCCAGCAGCCAAGGGGCAGGGCCCACTGAAGCTTTCTTT. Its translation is CASSQGAGPTEAFF.

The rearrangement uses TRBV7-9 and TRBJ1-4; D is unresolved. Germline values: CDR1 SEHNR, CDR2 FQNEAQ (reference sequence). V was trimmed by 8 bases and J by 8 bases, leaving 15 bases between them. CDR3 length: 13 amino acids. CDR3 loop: CASFGGPEEKLFF. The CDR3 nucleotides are TGTGCCAGCTTCGGAGGTCCGGAGGAAAAACTGTTTTTT.

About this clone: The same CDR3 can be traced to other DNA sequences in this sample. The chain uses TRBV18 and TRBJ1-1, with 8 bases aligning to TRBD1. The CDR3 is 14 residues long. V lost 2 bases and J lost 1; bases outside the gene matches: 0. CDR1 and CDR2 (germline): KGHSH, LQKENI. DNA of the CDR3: TGTGCCAGCTCACCAGGACAGGGGAACACTGAAGCTTTCTTT. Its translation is CASSPGQGNTEAFF.

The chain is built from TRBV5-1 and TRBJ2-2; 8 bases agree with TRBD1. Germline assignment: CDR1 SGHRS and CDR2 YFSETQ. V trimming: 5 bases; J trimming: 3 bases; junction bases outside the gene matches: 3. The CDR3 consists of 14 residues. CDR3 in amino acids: CASRTTGDTGELFF. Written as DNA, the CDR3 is TGCGCCAGCAGAACGACAGGGGACACCGGGGAGCTGTTTTTT. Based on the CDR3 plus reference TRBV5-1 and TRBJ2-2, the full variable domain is KAGVTQTPRYLIKTRGQQVTLSCSPISGHRSVSWYQQTPGQGLQFLFEYFSETQRNKGNFPGRFSGRQFSNSRSEMNVSTLELGDSALYLCASRTTGDTGELFFGEGSRLTVL.

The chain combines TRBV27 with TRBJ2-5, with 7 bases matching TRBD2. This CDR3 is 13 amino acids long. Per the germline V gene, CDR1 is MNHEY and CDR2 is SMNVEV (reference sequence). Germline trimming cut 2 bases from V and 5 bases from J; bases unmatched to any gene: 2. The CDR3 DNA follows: TGTGCCAGCAGTTTAGGGGGGGGTGAGACCCAGTACTTC. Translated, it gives CASSLGGGETQYF.

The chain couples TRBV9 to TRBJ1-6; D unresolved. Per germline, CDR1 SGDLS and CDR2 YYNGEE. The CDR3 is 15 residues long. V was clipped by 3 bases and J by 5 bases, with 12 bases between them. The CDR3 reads CASSAREGNNSPLHF. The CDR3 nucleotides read TGTGCCAGCAGCGCTAGAGAGGGAAATAATTCACCCCTCCACTTT.

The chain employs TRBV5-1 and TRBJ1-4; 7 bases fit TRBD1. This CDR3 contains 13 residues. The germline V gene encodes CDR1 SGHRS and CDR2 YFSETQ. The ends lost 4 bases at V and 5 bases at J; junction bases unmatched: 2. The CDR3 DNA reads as TGCGCCAGCAGCGCGGGACAGAATGAAAAACTGTTTTTT. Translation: CASSAGQNEKLFF.

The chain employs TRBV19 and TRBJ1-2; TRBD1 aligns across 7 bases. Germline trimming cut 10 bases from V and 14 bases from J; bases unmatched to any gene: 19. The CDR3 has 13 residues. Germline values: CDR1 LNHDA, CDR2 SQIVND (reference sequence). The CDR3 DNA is TGTGCCACTACCCCCCGTCCAGGGACAGCTAGTACCTTC. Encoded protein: CATTPRPGTASTF.

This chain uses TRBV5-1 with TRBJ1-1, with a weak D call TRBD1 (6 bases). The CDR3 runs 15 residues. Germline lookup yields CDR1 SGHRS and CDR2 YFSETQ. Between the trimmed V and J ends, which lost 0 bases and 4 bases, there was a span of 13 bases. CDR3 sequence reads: CASSLAEAGVTEAFF. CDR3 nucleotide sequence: TGCGCCAGCAGCTTGGCAGAAGCAGGGGTCACTGAAGCTTTCTTT.

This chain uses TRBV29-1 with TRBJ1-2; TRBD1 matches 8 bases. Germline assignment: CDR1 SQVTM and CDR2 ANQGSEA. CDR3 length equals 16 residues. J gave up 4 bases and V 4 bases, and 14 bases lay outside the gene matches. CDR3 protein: CSVGLGTGPLSYGYTF. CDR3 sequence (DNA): TGCAGCGTTGGGCTAGGGACAGGCCCTCTATCCTATGGCTACACCTTC.

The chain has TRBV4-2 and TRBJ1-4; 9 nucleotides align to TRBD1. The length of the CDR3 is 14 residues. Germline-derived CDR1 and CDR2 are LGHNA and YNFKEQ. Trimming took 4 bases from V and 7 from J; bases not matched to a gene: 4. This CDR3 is CASSPGTGSEKLFF. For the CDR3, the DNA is TGTGCCAGCAGCCCCGGGACAGGGTCTGAAAAACTGTTTTTT.

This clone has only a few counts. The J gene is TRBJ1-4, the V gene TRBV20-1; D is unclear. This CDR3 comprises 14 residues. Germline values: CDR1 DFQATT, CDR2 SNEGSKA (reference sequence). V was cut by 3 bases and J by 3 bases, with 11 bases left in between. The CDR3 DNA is TGCAGTGCTAGTGACCCCGGAGCTAATGAAAAACTGTTTTTT. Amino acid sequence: CSASDPGANEKLFF.

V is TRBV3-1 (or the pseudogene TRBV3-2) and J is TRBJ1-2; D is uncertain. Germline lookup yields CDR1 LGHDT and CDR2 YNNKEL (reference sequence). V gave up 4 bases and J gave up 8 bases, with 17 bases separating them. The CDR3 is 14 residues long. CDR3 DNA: TGTGCCAGCAGCCGAGGCGGCTCGGGGAGAGGCTACACCTTC. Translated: CASSRGGSGRGYTF.

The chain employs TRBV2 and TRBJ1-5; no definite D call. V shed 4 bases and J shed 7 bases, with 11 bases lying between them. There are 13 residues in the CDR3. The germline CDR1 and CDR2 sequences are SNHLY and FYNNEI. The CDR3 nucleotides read TGTGCCAGCAGTGGAGAACCCGGGCAGCCCCAGCATTTT. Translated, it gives CASSGEPGQPQHF.